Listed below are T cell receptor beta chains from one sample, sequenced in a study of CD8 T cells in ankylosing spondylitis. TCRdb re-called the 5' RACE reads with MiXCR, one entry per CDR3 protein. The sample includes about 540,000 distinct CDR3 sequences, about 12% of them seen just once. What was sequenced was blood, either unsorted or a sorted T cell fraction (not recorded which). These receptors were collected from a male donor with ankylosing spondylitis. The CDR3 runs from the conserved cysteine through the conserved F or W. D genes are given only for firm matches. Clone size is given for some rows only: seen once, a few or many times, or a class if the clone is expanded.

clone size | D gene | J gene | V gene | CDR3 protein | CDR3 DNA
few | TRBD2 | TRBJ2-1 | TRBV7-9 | CASSLSGGLAGVEQFF | TGTGCCAGCAGCTTATCAGGGGGATTAGCGGGAGTTGAGCAGTTCTTC
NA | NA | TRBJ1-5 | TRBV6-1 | CASSETGQYNQPQHF | TGTGCCAGCAGTGAAACAGGACAGTACAATCAGCCCCAGCATTTT
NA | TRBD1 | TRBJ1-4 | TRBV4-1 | CASSQANRDREGIDNEKLFF | TGCGCCAGCAGCCAAGCTAACCGGGACAGGGAAGGGATAGATAATGAAAAACTGTTTTTT
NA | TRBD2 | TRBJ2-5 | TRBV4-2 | CASSLTREHWETQYF | TGTGCCAGCAGCCTTACGCGGGAGCATTGGGAGACCCAGTACTTC
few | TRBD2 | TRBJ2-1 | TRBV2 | CASGSRLADYNEQFF | TGTGCCAGCGGGTCGCGGCTAGCGGACTACAATGAGCAGTTCTTC
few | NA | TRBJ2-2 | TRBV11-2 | CASSPGRGREDTGELFF | TGTGCCAGCAGCCCAGGGAGGGGGAGGGAGGACACCGGGGAGCTGTTTTTT
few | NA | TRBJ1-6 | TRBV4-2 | CASSQDPYNSPLHF | TGTGCCAGCAGCCAAGACCCTTATAATTCACCCCTCCACTTT
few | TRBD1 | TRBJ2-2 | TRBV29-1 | CSVRDSLNTGELFF | TGCAGCGTTAGGGACAGCTTGAACACCGGGGAGCTGTTTTTT
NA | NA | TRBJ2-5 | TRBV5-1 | CASTTGFQETQYF | TGCGCCAGCACGACGGGTTTCCAAGAGACCCAGTACTTC
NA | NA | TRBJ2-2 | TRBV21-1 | CASSKAGQGTGELFF | TGTGCCAGCAGCAAAGCCGGCCAAGGGACCGGGGAGCTGTTTTTT
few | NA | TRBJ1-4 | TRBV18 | CASSPLTTRDREKLFF | TGTGCCAGCTCACCACTGACAACACGGGATCGGGAAAAACTGTTTTTT
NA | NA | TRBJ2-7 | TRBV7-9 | CASSLGGLSYEQYF | TGTGCCAGCAGCTTAGGGGGGCTCTCCTACGAGCAGTACTTC
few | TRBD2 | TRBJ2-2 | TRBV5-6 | CASSHGLAGASGELFF | TGTGCCAGCAGCCACGGACTAGCGGGAGCGTCCGGGGAGCTGTTTTTT
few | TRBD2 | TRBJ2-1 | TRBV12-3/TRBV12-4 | CASSPQRREGPYNEQFF | TGTGCCAGCAGCCCCCAACGGCGGGAGGGTCCCTACAATGAGCAGTTCTTC
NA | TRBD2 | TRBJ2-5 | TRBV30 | CAWSVAGGSQETQYF | TGTGCCTGGAGTGTGGCGGGAGGGTCCCAAGAGACCCAGTACTTC
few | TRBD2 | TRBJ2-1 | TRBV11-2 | CASSLVRVAGGRQFF | TGTGCCAGCAGCTTAGTACGTGTGGCGGGAGGAAGGCAGTTCTTC
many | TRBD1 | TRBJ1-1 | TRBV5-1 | CATRQGTMGTTEAFF | TGCGCCACCAGACAGGGGACGATGGGAACAACTGAAGCTTTCTTT
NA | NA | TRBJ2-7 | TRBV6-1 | CAGGLDEQYF | TGTGCCGGGGGACTGGATGAGCAGTACTTC
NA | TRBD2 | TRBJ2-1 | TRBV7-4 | CASSLGAPGGPYNEQFF | TGTGCCAGCAGCTTAGGCGCCCCGGGAGGGCCCTACAATGAGCAGTTCTTC
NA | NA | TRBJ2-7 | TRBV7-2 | CASSLAETAFYEQYF | TGTGCCAGCAGCTTAGCGGAGACAGCCTTTTACGAGCAGTACTTC
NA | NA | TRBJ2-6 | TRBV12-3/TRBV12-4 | CASSSWTEPGANVLTF | TGTGCCAGCAGTTCGTGGACAGAACCTGGGGCCAACGTCCTGACTTTC
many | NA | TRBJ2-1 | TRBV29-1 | CSVRLSYNEQFF | TGCAGCGTCCGGTTGTCCTACAATGAGCAGTTCTTC
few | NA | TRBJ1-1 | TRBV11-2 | CASTLRGGNPEAFF | TGTGCCAGCACCCTTCGGGGTGGCAACCCTGAAGCTTTCTTT
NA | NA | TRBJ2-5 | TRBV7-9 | CASSFVARKRETQYF | TGTGCCAGCAGCTTTGTCGCGAGGAAGCGGGAGACCCAGTACTTC
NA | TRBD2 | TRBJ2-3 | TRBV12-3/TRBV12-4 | CASIQAGVGTDTQYF | TGTGCCAGCATACAAGCGGGAGTTGGCACAGATACGCAGTATTTT
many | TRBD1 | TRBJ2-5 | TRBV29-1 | CSVLTGGEETQYF | TGCAGCGTCCTCACAGGGGGCGAAGAGACCCAGTACTTC
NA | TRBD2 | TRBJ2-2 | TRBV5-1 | CASSLRLTSGRVNTGELFF | TGCGCCAGCAGCTTGCGTCTCACTAGCGGGAGGGTGAACACCGGGGAGCTGTTTTTT
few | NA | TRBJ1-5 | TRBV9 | CASSVGEDQPQHF | TGTGCCAGCAGCGTAGGGGAGGATCAGCCCCAGCATTTT
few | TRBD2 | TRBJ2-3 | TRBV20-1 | CSARGILAGAPILDTQYF | TGCAGTGCTAGAGGGATACTAGCGGGAGCCCCTATTTTAGATACGCAGTATTTT
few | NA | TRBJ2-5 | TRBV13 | CASSLRSFSRELRQETQYF | TGTGCCAGCAGCCTCCGCTCTTTTAGTCGGGAGCTCCGACAAGAGACCCAGTACTTC
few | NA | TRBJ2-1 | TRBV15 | CATRLPVGNEQFF | TGTGCCACCAGATTGCCCGTGGGAAATGAGCAGTTCTTC
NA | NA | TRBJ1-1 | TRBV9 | CASSGGRLSGTEAFF | TGTGCCAGCAGCGGGGGGCGATTATCTGGCACTGAAGCTTTCTTT
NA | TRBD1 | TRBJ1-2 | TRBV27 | CASTPRGTRDYGYTF | TGTGCCAGCACGCCCAGGGGGACTCGGGACTATGGCTACACCTTC
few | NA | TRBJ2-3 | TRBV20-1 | CSAKGRDTQYF | TGCAGTGCTAAGGGGCGTGATACGCAGTATTTT
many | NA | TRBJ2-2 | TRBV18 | CASSPRTATTGELFF | TGTGCCAGCTCACCAAGAACAGCCACCACCGGGGAGCTGTTTTTT
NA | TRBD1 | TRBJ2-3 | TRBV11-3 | CASSAGTGDTQYF | TGTGCCAGCAGCGCTGGGACAGGAGATACGCAGTATTTT
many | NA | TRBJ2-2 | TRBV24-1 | CATSDYGQLNTGELFF | TGTGCCACCAGTGATTATGGGCAGTTGAACACCGGGGAGCTGTTTTTT
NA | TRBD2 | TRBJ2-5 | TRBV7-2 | CASSLGASGSETQYF | TGTGCCAGCAGCTTAGGGGCTAGCGGGAGCGAGACCCAGTACTTC
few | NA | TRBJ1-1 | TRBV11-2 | CASSFGTGTLVSTEAFF | TGTGCCAGCAGCTTTGGGACCGGGACCCTCGTTAGCACTGAAGCTTTCTTT
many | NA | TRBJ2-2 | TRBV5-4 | CASSEISNTGELFF | TGTGCCAGCAGCGAGATTTCGAACACCGGGGAGCTGTTTTTT
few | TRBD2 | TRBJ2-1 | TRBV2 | CASSPSGGGNEQFF | TGTGCCAGCAGCCCTAGCGGGGGGGGAAATGAGCAGTTCTTC